The 16 T cell receptor beta chains listed next were all sequenced from one sample in a study of regulatory T cells in long-lasting Graves disease. Construction of TCR beta libraries relied on iRepertoire HTBI primers and on Arm-PCR targeting CDR3 regions. TCRdb reprocessed the multiplex PCR reads with MiXCR, giving one entry per CDR3 protein. The table records some 600,000 distinct CDR3 sequences, roughly a sixth of them present only once. The time point denotes: newly diagnosed GD, antithyroid drugs for less than 3 months. RNA extracted from PBMCs served as the sequencing template. The sample was also linked to a second study, of T cells in Graves' hyperthyroidism and ophthalmopathy.

Material: peripheral blood mononuclear cells (PBMCs), obtained at new diagnosis, from a patient treated with antithyroid drugs. The receptors originated from a man in his late teens or twenties with Graves disease.

This clonotype was seen more than once but under ten times. The rearrangement links TRBV28 to TRBJ2-3; D uncertain. CDR3 length: 14 amino acids. Germline assignment: CDR1 MDHEN and CDR2 SYDVKM. Trimming removed 2 bases at V and 5 bases at J, with 11 bases between. The CDR3 reads CASSLPGTGDTQYF. In DNA form, the CDR3 reads TGTGCCAGCAGTTTACCAGGAACCGGAGATACGCAGTATTTT.

At least ten counts were recorded for this clonotype. The V call is TRBV11-2, the J call TRBJ1-4, with D unclear. CDR1 and CDR2 from the germline V gene are SGHAT and FQNNGV. The ends were cut back, 2 bases at V and 0 bases at J, with 7 bases in the middle. The CDR3 extends over 15 amino acids. The CDR3 coding sequence is TGTGCCAGCAGCTTAAGGCAGGCAACTAATGAAAAACTGTTTTTT. It encodes CASSLRQATNEKLFF.

The chain carries TRBV6-2 or TRBV6-3 and TRBJ1-2; TRBD1 matches at 7 bases. Germline assignment: CDR1 MNHEY and CDR2 SVGEGT. The CDR3 covers 18 residues. V trimming: 8 bases; J trimming: 2 bases; junction bases outside the gene matches: 20. Here the CDR3 DNA reads TGTGCCAGCTGGAGTTACTTGGCTGGACAGGTTGCGAACTATGGCTACACCTTC. Encoded protein: CASWSYLAGQVANYGYTF.

This clonotype was seen repeatedly, ten times or more. The genes are TRBV11-2 and TRBJ2-7; D call uncertain. Germline CDR1 reads SGHAT; CDR2 reads FQNNGV. The CDR3 sequence is 14 residues long. V lost 0 bases and J 4 bases, leaving 10 bases between the germline ends. The DNA for the CDR3 is TGTGCCAGCAGCTTAGACCCAGGAGTTTACGAGCAGTACTTC. It is translated as CASSLDPGVYEQYF. Full variable domain (rest looked up from reference TRBV11-2 and TRBJ2-7): EAGVAQSPRYKIIEKRQSVAFWCNPISGHATLYWYQQILGQGPKLLIQFQNNGVVDDSQLPKDRFSAERLKGVDSTLKIQPAKLEDSAVYLCASSLDPGVYEQYFGPGTRLTVT.

This clonotype was counted ten times or more. The V call is TRBV28, the J call TRBJ2-3, with 8 bases lining up with TRBD1. CDR3 length equals 16 residues. The junction had 4 bases not matched to a gene; V was cut back by 1 base and J by 1 base. Germline V CDR1 and CDR2: MDHEN, SYDVKM. CDR3 sequence: CASSLFPGGGTDTQYF. The DNA of the CDR3 is TGTGCCAGCAGTTTATTTCCAGGGGGCGGCACAGATACGCAGTATTTT.

This clonotype was found many times. V gene TRBV28 combines with J gene TRBJ1-1; D remains unclear. Trimming removed 3 bases from V and 0 bases from J, with 14 bases in between. CDR3 length: 16 residues. From germline, CDR1 is MDHEN and CDR2 SYDVKM. CDR3 nucleotides: TGTGCCAGCAGTTTTTTGGAAAGGAGCATGAACACTGAAGCTTTCTTT. The encoded protein is CASSFLERSMNTEAFF.

This clonotype was recorded many times. The J gene is TRBJ1-5, the V gene TRBV20-1; D not resolved. Between the trimmed V and J ends, which lost 2 bases and 5 bases, there was a span of 10 bases. This CDR3 region has 13 residues. CDR1 is DFQATT and CDR2 is SNEGSKA in the germline V gene (reference sequence). Here the CDR3 DNA reads TGCAGTGCTAGAAGGGAGTTAGATCAGCCCCAGCATTTT. Translation gives CSARRELDQPQHF.

This clonotype was counted ten times or more. The chain joins TRBV20-1 to TRBJ1-1; 9 nucleotides match TRBD1. V shed 5 bases and J 3 bases; nucleotides not matched to a gene: 13. Germline V CDR1 and CDR2: DFQATT, SNEGSKA (reference sequence). The CDR3 covers 16 residues. CDR3 residues: CSAPGQGSKVDTEAFF. CDR3 in DNA: TGCAGTGCTCCAGGACAGGGGTCTAAGGTGGACACTGAAGCTTTCTTT.

This clonotype was detected many times. The chain employs TRBV12-3 or TRBV12-4 and TRBJ1-6, with 10 bases that match TRBD1. The CDR3 is 13 residues long. J was trimmed by 15 bases and V by 6 bases; bases with no gene match: 8. DNA for the CDR3: TGTGCCAGCAGCCGTGACAGGGGGCTTGTCCTCCACTTT. Translating gives CASSRDRGLVLHF.

The chain combines TRBV7-6 with TRBJ2-1; a weak D match, TRBD1 (6 bases). From germline, CDR1 is SGHVS and CDR2 FNYEAQ. The ends were cut back, 5 bases at V and 7 bases at J, with 36 bases in the middle. CDR3 length: 21 amino acids. This CDR3 reads CASSLKAGESGIGEFKNEQFF. The CDR3, as DNA: TGTGCCAGCAGCCTGAAGGCAGGGGAATCGGGGATTGGAGAGTTTAAGAATGAGCAGTTCTTC.

In this sample, this clonotype turned up many times. The rearrangement uses TRBV20-1 and TRBJ2-7; D could derive from TRBD1 or TRBD2 (6 bases each). Germline loops: CDR1 DFQATT, CDR2 SNEGSKA (reference sequence). The CDR3 loop spans 13 amino acids. V was trimmed by 1 base and J by 6 bases, leaving 13 bases between them. DNA of the CDR3: TGCAGTGCTAGAGGATCATGGGGGGCCGAGCAGTACTTC. Translating gives CSARGSWGAEQYF.

This clonotype appeared many times. The rearrangement links TRBV6-1 to TRBJ1-2; D may be TRBD1 (6 bases). Germline CDR1 is MNHNS and CDR2 is SASEGT. With 2 bases removed from V and 4 bases from J, the gap between germline ends came to 11 bases. The CDR3 runs to 14 residues. This CDR3 is CASSERGASYGYTF. CDR3 bases: TGTGCCAGCAGTGAACGGGGGGCCAGCTATGGCTACACCTTC.

Note on this clonotype: A much bigger clone sits one base away, suggesting this may be a read error. This likely comes from a read error, as the CDR3 has no conserved phenylalanine or tryptophan at its end. The chain employs TRBV2 and TRBJ2-3, with D perhaps matching TRBD2 (6 bases). The CDR3 covers 14 residues. The germline V gene encodes CDR1 SNHLY and CDR2 FYNNEI. V was cut by 4 bases and J by 1 base, with 9 bases left in between. CDR3 residues: CASSAASGTDTQYL. The CDR3 nucleotides read TGTGCCAGCAGTGCGGCTAGCGGCACAGATACGCAGTATCTT.

The chain couples TRBV4-1 to TRBJ2-3; TRBD2 matches 8 bases. The CDR3 is 15 amino acids. Germline V gene data show CDR1 as MGHRA and CDR2 as YSYEKL. V shed 4 bases and J 4 bases; nucleotides not matched to a gene: 7. CDR3 amino acids: CASSPVAGRADTQYF. Written as DNA, the CDR3 is TGCGCCAGCAGCCCGGTAGCGGGAAGGGCAGATACGCAGTATTTT.

For this clonotype: A far larger clone is just one base off, so this is likely a read error. No conserved phenylalanine or tryptophan is present at the end of the CDR3, so a read error is the likely explanation. This chain uses TRBV6-2 or TRBV6-3 with TRBJ2-7, with no clear D. The CDR3 is 13 residues long. Looked up from germline, CDR1 is MNHEY and CDR2 is SVGEGT. Between the trimmed V and J ends, which lost 2 bases and 3 bases, there was a span of 8 bases. The CDR3 loop reads CASSYEVYYEQYL. The DNA of the CDR3 is TGTGCCAGCAGTTACGAAGTCTACTACGAGCAGTACCTC.

This clonotype has a handful of counts. The rearrangement uses TRBV27 and TRBJ2-1, with D uncertain. The V end was cut by 7 bases, the J end by 1 base, with 11 bases between. Germline V gene sequence: CDR1 MNHEY, CDR2 SMNVEV (reference sequence). CDR3 length equals 14 residues. CDR3 region: CASTGVGSYNEQFF. Here the CDR3 DNA reads TGTGCCAGCACGGGTGTAGGGTCCTACAATGAGCAGTTCTTC.